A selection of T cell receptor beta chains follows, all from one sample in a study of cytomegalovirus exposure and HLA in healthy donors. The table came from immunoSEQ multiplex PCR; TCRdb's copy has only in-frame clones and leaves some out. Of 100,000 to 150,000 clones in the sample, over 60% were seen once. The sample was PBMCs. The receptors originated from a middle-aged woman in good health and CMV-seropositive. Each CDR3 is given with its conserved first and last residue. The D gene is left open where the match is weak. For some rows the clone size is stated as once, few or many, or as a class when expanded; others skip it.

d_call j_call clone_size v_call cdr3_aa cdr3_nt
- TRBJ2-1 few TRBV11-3 CASSLSGLHNEQFF TGTGCCAGCAGCTTAAGCGGGCTTCACAATGAGCAGTTCTTC
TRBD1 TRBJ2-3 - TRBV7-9 CASSPWDRGTDTQYF TGTGCCAGCAGCCCTTGGGACAGGGGTACAGATACGCAGTATTTT
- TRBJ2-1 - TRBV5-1 CASSLAPTTFNEQFF TGCGCCAGCAGCTTGGCCCCGACTACCTTCAATGAGCAGTTCTTC
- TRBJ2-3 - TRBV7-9 CASSYGISTDTQYF TGTGCCAGCAGTTACGGTATAAGCACAGATACGCAGTATTTT
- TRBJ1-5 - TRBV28 CASRSTGYSNQPQHF TGTGCCAGCAGGTCGACAGGTTATAGCAATCAGCCCCAGCATTTT
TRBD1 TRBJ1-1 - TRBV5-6 CASRPDRASEAFF TGTGCCAGCAGACCGGACAGGGCCTCTGAAGCTTTCTTT
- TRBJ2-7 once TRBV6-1 CASVGSLGYEQYF TGTGCCAGCGTGGGCAGTTTAGGCTACGAGCAGTACTTC
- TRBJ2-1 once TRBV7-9 CASSLTSPHEQFF TGTGCCAGCAGCTTAACTAGCCCCCATGAGCAGTTCTTC
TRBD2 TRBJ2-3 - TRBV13 CASSLVAGGVADTQYF TGTGCCAGCAGCTTAGTAGCGGGAGGTGTCGCAGATACGCAGTATTTT
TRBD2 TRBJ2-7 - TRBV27 CASSSSGKPYEQYF TGTGCCAGCAGTTCTAGCGGAAAACCCTACGAGCAGTACTTC
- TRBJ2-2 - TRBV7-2 CASSLAAIGELFF TGTGCCAGCAGCTTAGCAGCGATCGGGGAGCTGTTTTTT
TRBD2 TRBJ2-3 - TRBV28 CASRSPGGPGTDTQYF TGTGCCAGCAGAAGCCCGGGAGGGCCTGGCACAGATACGCAGTATTTT
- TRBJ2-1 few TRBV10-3 CAISGAEEYNEQFF TGTGCCATCAGTGGGGCGGAGGAGTACAATGAGCAGTTCTTC
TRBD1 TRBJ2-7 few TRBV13 CASSKQGSSYEQYF TGTGCCAGCAGCAAACAGGGGTCGTCCTACGAGCAGTACTTC
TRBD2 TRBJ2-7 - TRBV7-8 CASSPPGLEVSEQYF TGTGCCAGCAGCCCGCCGGGACTAGAGGTTTCCGAGCAGTACTTC
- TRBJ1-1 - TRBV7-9 CASSLGENTEAFF TGTGCCAGCAGCTTAGGCGAGAACACTGAAGCTTTCTTT
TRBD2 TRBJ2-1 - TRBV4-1 CASSQVLAGYNEQFF TGCGCCAGCAGCCAAGTACTAGCGGGTTACAATGAGCAGTTCTTC
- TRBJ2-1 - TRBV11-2 CASSPPGEENEQFF TGTGCCAGCAGCCCCCCGGGGGAGGAGAATGAGCAGTTCTTC
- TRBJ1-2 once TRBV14 CASTDKPGYGYTF TGTGCCAGCACCGATAAGCCGGGTTACGGCTACACCTTC
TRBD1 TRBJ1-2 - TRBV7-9 CASKNTGGRANYGYTF TGTGCCAGCAAGAATACAGGGGGACGAGCTAACTATGGCTACACCTTC
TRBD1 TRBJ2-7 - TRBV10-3 CAISLKQGSYEQYF TGTGCCATCAGCCTTAAACAGGGGAGCTACGAGCAGTACTTC
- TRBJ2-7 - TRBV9 CASSAFGDITYEQYF TGTGCCAGCAGCGCCTTCGGCGACATCACCTACGAGCAGTACTTC
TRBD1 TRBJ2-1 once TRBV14 CASSQGQGAPRQFF TGTGCCAGCAGCCAGGGACAGGGGGCGCCCCGGCAGTTCTTC
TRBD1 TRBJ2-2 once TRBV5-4 CASSSSRGPTGELFF TGTGCCAGCAGCTCCTCCAGGGGGCCGACCGGGGAGCTGTTTTTT
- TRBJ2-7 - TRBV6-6 CASSYSLAPSYEQYF TGTGCCAGCAGTTACTCGCTAGCGCCCTCCTACGAGCAGTACTTC
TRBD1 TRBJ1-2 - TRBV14 CASSRVGGLGGYTF TGTGCCAGCAGCCGGGTAGGGGGCCTTGGTGGCTACACCTTC
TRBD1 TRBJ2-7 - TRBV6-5 CASSKFGTGVGEQYF TGTGCCAGCAGTAAGTTCGGGACAGGGGTTGGCGAGCAGTACTTC
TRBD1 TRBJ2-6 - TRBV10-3 CAISGEGGPGANVLTF TGTGCCATCAGTGGGGAAGGGGGCCCTGGGGCCAACGTCCTGACTTTC
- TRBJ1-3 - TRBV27 CASQRTGDLGNTIYF TGTGCCAGCCAGAGAACAGGAGATCTTGGAAACACCATATATTTT
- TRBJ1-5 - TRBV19 CASSEPIRDQPQHF TGTGCCAGTAGTGAGCCCATCCGGGATCAGCCCCAGCATTTT
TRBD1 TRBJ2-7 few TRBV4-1 CASSQVGTGRHEQYF TGCGCCAGCAGCCAAGTCGGGACAGGGCGACACGAGCAGTACTTC
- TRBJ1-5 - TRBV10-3 CAIAVDSNQPQHF TGTGCCATCGCGGTAGATAGCAATCAGCCCCAGCATTTT
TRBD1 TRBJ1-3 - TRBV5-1 CASSLEGQYGNTIYF TGCGCCAGCAGCTTGGAGGGACAGTATGGAAACACCATATATTTT
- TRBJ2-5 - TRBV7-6 CASSLDRVETQYF TGTGCCAGCAGCTTAGACAGGGTTGAGACCCAGTACTTC
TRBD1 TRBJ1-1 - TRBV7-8 CASRRPGQGNEAFF TGTGCCAGCAGGAGACCGGGACAGGGGAATGAAGCTTTCTTT
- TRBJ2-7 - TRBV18 CASSPTGAPEQYF TGTGCCAGCTCACCCACCGGAGCCCCCGAGCAGTACTTC
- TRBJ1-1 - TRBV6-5 CASSSLGSNTEAFF TGTGCCAGCAGTTCCCTCGGGAGTAACACTGAAGCTTTCTTT
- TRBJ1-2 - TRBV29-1 CSVVVGLGGYTF TGCAGCGTTGTCGTGGGGCTGGGGGGCTACACCTTC
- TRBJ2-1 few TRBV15 CATSRDFETYYNEQFF TGTGCCACCAGCAGAGACTTTGAAACCTACTACAATGAGCAGTTCTTC